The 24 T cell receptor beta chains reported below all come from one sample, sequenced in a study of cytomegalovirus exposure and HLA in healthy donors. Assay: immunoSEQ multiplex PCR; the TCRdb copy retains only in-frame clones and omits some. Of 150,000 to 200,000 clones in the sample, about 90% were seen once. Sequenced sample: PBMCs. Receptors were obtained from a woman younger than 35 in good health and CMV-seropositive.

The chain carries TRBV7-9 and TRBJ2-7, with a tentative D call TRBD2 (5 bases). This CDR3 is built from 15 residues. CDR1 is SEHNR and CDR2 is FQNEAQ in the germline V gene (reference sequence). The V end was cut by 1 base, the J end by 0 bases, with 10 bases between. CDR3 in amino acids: CASSLDRTSSYEQYF. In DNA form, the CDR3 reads TGTGCCAGCAGCTTAGACCGGACTTCCTCCTACGAGCAGTACTTC.

The CDR3, as DNA: TGCGCCAGCAGGAGTAGCGGGAGTGTCGGCACCGGGGAGCTGTTTTTT. Residues: CASRSSGSVGTGELFF. The V gene is TRBV5-1, the J gene TRBJ2-2; 9 bases map to TRBD2. The V gene end was trimmed by 5 bases and the J gene end by 4 bases; junction bases not matched to a gene: 9. The CDR3 length is 16 residues. Germline V gene sequence: CDR1 SGHRS, CDR2 YFSETQ.

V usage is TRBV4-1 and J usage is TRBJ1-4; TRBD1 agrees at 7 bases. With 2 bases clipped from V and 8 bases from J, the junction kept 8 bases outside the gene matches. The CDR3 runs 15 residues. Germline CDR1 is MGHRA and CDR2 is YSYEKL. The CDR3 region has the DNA TGCGCCAGCAGCCAATCCGGGACAGTATACGAAAAACTGTTTTTT. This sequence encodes CASSQSGTVYEKLFF.

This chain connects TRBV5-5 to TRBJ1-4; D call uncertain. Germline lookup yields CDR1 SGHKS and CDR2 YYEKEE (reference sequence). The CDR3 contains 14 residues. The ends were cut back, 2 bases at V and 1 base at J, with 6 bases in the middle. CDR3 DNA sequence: TGTGCCAGCAGCTTCGGGATAACTAATGAAAAACTGTTTTTT. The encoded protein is CASSFGITNEKLFF. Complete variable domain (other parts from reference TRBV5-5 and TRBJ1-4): DAGVTQSPTHLIKTRGQQVTLRCSPISGHKSVSWYQQVLGQGPQFIFQYYEKEERGRGNFPDRFSARQFPNYSSELNVNALLLGDSALYLCASSFGITNEKLFFGSGTQLSVL.

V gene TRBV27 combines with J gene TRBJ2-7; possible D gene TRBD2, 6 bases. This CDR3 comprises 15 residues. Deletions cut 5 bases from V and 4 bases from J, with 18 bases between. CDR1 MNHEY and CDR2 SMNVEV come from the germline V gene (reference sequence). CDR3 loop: CASSSTGTGEYEQYF. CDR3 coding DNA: TGTGCCAGCAGTAGCACCGGGACTGGCGAGTACGAGCAGTACTTC.

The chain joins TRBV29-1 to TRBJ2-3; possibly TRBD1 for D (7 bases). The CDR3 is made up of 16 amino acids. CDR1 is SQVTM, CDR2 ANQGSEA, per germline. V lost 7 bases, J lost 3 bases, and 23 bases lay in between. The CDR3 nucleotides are TGCAGCGCCTTCGTCAGGGGGGCGCATGCGACAGATACGCAGTATTTT. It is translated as CSAFVRGAHATDTQYF.

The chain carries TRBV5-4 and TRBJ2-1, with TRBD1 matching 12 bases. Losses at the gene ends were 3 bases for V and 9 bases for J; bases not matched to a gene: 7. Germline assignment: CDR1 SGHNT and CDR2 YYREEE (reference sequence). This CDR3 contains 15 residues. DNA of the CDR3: TGTGCCAGCAGCTCACCGGGACAGGGGGCTGGTGAGCAGTTCTTC. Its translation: CASSSPGQGAGEQFF.

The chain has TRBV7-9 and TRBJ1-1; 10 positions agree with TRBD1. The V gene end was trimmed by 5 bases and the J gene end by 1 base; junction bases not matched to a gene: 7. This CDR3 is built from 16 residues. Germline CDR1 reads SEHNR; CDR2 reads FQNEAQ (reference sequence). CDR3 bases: TGTGCCAGCAGCCGGCCAGGGACAGGGGCGAACACTGAAGCTTTCTTT. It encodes CASSRPGTGANTEAFF.

In DNA, the CDR3 is TGTGCCAGCAGCTTAGGACTAGCGGGCTCCTACAATGAGCAGTTCTTC. Amino acid sequence: CASSLGLAGSYNEQFF. This chain uses TRBV7-8 with TRBJ2-1, with 10 bases lining up with TRBD2. CDR3 length: 16 amino acids. J lost 0 bases, V lost 1 base, and 0 bases had no gene match. The germline V gene has CDR1 SGHVS and CDR2 FQNEAQ. The entire variable domain, with the rest obtained from reference TRBV7-8 and TRBJ2-1, is as follows: GAGVSQSPRYKVAKRGQDVALRCDPISGHVSLFWYQQALGQGPEFLTYFQNEAQLDKSGLPSDRFFAERPEGSVSTLKIQRTQQEDSAVYLCASSLGLAGSYNEQFFGPGTRLTVL.

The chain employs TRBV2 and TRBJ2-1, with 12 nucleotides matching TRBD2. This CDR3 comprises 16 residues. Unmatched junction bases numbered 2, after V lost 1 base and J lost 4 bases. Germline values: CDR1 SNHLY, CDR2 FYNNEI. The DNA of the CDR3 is TGTGCCAGCAGTGAAGGGACTAGCGGGGAATACAATGAGCAGTTCTTC. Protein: CASSEGTSGEYNEQFF.

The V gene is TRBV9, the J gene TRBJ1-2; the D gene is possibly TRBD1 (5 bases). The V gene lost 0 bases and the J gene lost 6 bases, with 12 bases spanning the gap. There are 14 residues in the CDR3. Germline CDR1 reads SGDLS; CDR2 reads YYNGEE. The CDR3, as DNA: TGTGCCAGCAGCGTAGAAGCAGGGTCCGATGGCTACACCTTC. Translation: CASSVEAGSDGYTF.

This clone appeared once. CDR3 sequence reads: CSVNRGAEAFF. In nucleotides, the CDR3 is TGCAGCGTTAATCGGGGAGCTGAAGCTTTCTTT. This chain joins TRBV29-1 and TRBJ1-1; D is uncertain. Germline assignment: CDR1 SQVTM and CDR2 ANQGSEA. This CDR3 has 11 amino acids. The ends were cut back, 5 bases at V and 6 bases at J, with 10 bases in the middle.

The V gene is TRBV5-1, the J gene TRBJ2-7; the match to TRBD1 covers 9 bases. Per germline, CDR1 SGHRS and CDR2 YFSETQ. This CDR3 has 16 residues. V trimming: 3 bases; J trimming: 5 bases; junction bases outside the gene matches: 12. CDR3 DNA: TGCGCCAGCAGCTCTGCCCCCGGGACAGGGCCGAACGAGCAGTACTTC. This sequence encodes CASSSAPGTGPNEQYF.

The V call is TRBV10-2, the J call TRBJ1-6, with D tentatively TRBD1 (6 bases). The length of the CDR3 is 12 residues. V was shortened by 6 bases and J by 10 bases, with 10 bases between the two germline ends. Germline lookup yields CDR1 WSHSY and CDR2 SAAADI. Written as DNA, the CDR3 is TGCGCCAGCAGAAACAGGGTCTCACCCCTCCACTTT. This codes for CASRNRVSPLHF.

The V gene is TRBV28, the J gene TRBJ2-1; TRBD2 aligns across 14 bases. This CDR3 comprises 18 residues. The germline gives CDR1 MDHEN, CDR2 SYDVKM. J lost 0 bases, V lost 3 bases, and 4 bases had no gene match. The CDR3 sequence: CASSLTSGRAYSYNEQFF. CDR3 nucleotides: TGTGCCAGCAGTTTGACTAGCGGGAGGGCCTACTCCTACAATGAGCAGTTCTTC.

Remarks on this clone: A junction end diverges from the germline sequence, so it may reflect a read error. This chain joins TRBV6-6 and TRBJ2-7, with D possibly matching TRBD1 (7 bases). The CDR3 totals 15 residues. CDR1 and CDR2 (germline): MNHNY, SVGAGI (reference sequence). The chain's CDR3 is CASTYGTAGSYEQYF. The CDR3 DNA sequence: TGTGCCAGCACTTACGGGACAGCGGGTTCCTACGAGCAGTACTTC.

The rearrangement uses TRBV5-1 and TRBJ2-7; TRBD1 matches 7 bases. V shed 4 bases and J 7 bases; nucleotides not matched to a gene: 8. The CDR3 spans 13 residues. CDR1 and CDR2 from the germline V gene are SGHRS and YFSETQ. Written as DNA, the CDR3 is TGCGCCAGCAGCCGGGGACAGCCATGGGAGCAGTACTTC. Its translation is CASSRGQPWEQYF.

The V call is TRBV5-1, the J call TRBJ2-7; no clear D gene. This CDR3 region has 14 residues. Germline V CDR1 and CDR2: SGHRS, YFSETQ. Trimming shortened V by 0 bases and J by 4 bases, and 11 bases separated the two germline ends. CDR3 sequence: CASSLALNLYEQYF. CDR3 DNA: TGCGCCAGCAGCTTGGCCCTGAACCTATACGAGCAGTACTTC.

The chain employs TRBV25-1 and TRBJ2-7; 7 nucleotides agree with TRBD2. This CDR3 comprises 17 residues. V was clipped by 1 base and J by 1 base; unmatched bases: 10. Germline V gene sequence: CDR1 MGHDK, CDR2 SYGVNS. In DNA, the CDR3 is TGTGCCAGCAGTGAATTCCCTGGACTAGTCCGTTCCTACGAGCAGTACTTC. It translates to CASSEFPGLVRSYEQYF.

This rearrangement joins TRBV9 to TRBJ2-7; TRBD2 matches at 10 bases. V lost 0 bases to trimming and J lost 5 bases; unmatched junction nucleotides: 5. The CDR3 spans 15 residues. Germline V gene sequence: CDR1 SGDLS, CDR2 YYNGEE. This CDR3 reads CASSVETSGTNEQYF. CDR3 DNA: TGTGCCAGCAGCGTAGAAACTAGCGGGACCAACGAGCAGTACTTC.

CDR3 amino acids: CASSTLAGGINTQYF. The DNA for the CDR3 is TGTGCCAGTAGTACCCTAGCGGGAGGTATAAATACGCAGTATTTT. V usage is TRBV19 and J usage is TRBJ2-3; 11 bases match TRBD2. The CDR3 runs 15 residues. Germline V gene sequence: CDR1 LNHDA, CDR2 SQIVND (reference sequence). V shed 4 bases, J shed 7 bases, and the junction held 7 bases outside the gene matches.

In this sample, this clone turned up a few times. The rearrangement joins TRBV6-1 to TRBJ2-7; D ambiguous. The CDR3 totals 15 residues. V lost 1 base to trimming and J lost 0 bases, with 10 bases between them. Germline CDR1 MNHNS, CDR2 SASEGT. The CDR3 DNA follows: TGTGCCAGCAGTGAAGGGGCAGGCAGCTCCTACGAGCAGTACTTC. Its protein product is CASSEGAGSSYEQYF.

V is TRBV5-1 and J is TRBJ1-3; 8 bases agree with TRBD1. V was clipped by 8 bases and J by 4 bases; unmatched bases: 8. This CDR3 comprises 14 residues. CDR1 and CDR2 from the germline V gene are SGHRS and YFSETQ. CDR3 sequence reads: CASHDRGVGNTIYF. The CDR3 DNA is TGCGCCAGTCACGACAGGGGCGTAGGAAACACCATATATTTT.

Here the CDR3 reads CASSLKGADTGELFF. The DNA for the CDR3 is TGTGCCAGCAGCTTGAAGGGGGCGGACACCGGGGAGCTGTTTTTT. The chain joins TRBV5-4 to TRBJ2-2, with TRBD1 matching over 7 bases. Germline CDR1 is SGHNT and CDR2 is YYREEE (reference sequence). V dropped 1 base and J dropped 3; count of bases not matched to a gene: 3. The CDR3 totals 15 residues. Drawing the rest from reference TRBV5-4 and TRBJ2-2, the complete variable domain is ETGVTQSPTHLIKTRGQQVTLRCSSQSGHNTVSWYQQALGQGPQFIFQYYREEENGRGNFPPRFSGLQFPNYSSELNVNALELDDSALYLCASSLKGADTGELFFGEGSRLTVL.